Listed below are T cell receptor beta chains from one sample, sequenced in a study of blood T cell repertoires in COVID-19. Produced via immunoSEQ multiplex PCR; TCRdb's table is partial and in-frame only. The sample records about 150,000 clones, 86% being singletons. The specimen was PBMCs or T cells enriched from blood (not recorded which). The receptors come from a man aged 50 to 59 who had recovered from COVID-19. Each CDR3 is given without its conserved first and last residue. The order of the fields is V gene, J gene, CDR3 protein.

V: TRBV7-3
J: TRBJ1-1
CDR3: ASSLIGGQGNTEAF

V: TRBV2
J: TRBJ1-1
CDR3: ASRDDRGLSNTEAF

V: TRBV30
J: TRBJ2-3
CDR3: AWSNAIFPTQY

V: TRBV6-2/TRBV6-3
J: TRBJ1-5
CDR3: ASSYVNTDNQPQH

V: TRBV10-3
J: TRBJ1-3
CDR3: AIRGQDSGNTIY

V: TRBV28
J: TRBJ1-5
CDR3: ASTPRDRGNQPQH

V: TRBV5-5
J: TRBJ2-3
CDR3: ASSLSGHPKRGDTQY

V: TRBV19
J: TRBJ1-1
CDR3: ASSPTGGLVDTEAF

V: TRBV18
J: TRBJ1-2
CDR3: ASSPPRALYGYT

V: TRBV27
J: TRBJ2-6
CDR3: ASSFGTGSGANVLT

V: TRBV5-1
J: TRBJ1-5
CDR3: ASSPSAEDQPQH

V: TRBV5-1
J: TRBJ2-1
CDR3: ASSLAYGLEQF

V: TRBV6-5
J: TRBJ1-6
CDR3: ASMGSTGSPPLH